This T cell receptor beta chain was captured by sequencing in a study of CD8+CD57+ T cells in acquired aplastic anemia. The CDR3 extends over 12 amino acids. Per germline, CDR1 SGHNT and CDR2 YYREEE (reference sequence). V gave up 2 bases and J gave up 2 bases, with 4 bases separating them. CDR3 and TCR beta VDJ profiling relied on a genomic DNA template. TCRdb re-called the reads with MiXCR, one entry per CDR3 protein. The data hold more than 150,000 distinct CDR3 sequences, with around 50% observed a single time. Patients selected for sequencing had displayed CD8+CD57+ cell expansion by flow cytometry.

The chain joins TRBV5-4 to TRBJ1-1; D gene unclear. Input material: sorted CD4+, CD8+, or CD8+CD57+ T cells (not recorded which) from PBMCs. This receptor was taken from a human donor with aplastic anemia. CDR3 region: CASSLLNTEAFF. In DNA form, the CDR3 reads TGTGCCAGCAGCTTACTCAACACTGAAGCTTTCTTT.